This T cell receptor beta chain was captured in a study of CD8+ T cells in alopecia areata. Lesional scalp punch biopsies and peripheral blood came from alopecia areata patients. Study-level results: Scalp lesions, especially in alopecia totalis/universalis, had higher clonality than normal scalp.

On this clone: Its specificity is not known. One end of the junction is discordant with germline, which a read error may explain.

There are 16 residues in the CDR3. In germline, CDR1 is LNHNV, CDR2 YYDKDF (reference sequence). Extracted from the samples, RNA was reverse transcribed into cDNA to serve as the sequencing template. Sequenced by immunoSEQ multiplex PCR; TCRdb stores in-frame clones only, minus some. The sample has approximately 89,000 clones; just over 50% are singletons. J is TRBJ2-7 and V is TRBV15, with D possibly matching TRBD1 (6 bases). Sequenced sample: NKG2D-high CD8+ T cells sorted from blood. This sequence was found in a human donor with alopecia areata. This CDR3 is CATSRDRPGVSYEQHF. The CDR3 nucleotides are TGTGCCACCAGCAGAGATCGTCCAGGGGTGAGCTACGAGCAGCACTTC.